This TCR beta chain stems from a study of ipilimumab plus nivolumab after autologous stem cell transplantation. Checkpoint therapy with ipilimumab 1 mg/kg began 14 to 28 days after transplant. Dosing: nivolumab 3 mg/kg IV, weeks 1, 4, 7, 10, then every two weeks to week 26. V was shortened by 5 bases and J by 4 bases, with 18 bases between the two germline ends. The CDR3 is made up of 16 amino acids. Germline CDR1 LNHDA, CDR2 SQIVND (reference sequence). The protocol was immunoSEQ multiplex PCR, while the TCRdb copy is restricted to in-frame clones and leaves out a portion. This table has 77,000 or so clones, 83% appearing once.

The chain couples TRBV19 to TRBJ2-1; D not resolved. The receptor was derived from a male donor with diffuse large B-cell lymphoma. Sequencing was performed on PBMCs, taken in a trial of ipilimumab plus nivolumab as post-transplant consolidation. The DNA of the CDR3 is TGTGCCAGTAGTGACAAGTACTCAAATAAGTACAATGAGCAGTTCTTC. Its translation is CASSDKYSNKYNEQFF.